These 27 T cell receptor beta chains were all obtained from the same sample, sequenced in a study of identical twins. Each CDR3 protein gets one entry after TCRdb re-called the 5' RACE reads with MiXCR. This sample yields about 700,000 distinct CDR3 sequences, of which approximately 9% are seen a single time; 0.85% to 1% belongs to the top ten. These data also featured in a second study, about yellow fever vaccine responses in identical twins.

Sequences were obtained from PBMCs. The receptor source for this set is a woman younger than 30 in good health.

This clonotype was counted only a few times. This sequence joins TRBV20-1 and TRBJ2-1; 8 bases fit TRBD2. Germline trimming cut 3 bases from V and 3 bases from J; bases unmatched to any gene: 4. From germline, CDR1 is DFQATT and CDR2 SNEGSKA (reference sequence). The CDR3 is made up of 14 amino acids. The CDR3 nucleotides read TGCAGTGCTAGGGTAGCGGGGCTCTACAATGAGCAGTTCTTC. Amino acid sequence: CSARVAGLYNEQFF.

This clonotype was detected only a few times. The V call is TRBV27, the J call TRBJ2-2; weak D call: TRBD1 (7 bases). This CDR3 has 16 amino acids. V lost 5 bases and J 0 bases, leaving 13 bases between the germline ends. Looked up from germline, CDR1 is MNHEY and CDR2 is SMNVEV (reference sequence). DNA for the CDR3: TGTGCCAGCAGTACCCAGGGGGGAACGAACACCGGGGAGCTGTTTTTT. Translation gives CASSTQGGTNTGELFF.

V usage is TRBV7-8 and J usage is TRBJ2-5, with TRBD2 matching 8 bases. Germline CDR1 SGHVS, CDR2 FQNEAQ. The CDR3 runs 17 residues. J was trimmed by 4 bases and V by 4 bases; bases with no gene match: 14. CDR3 protein: CASSSAPAGTRGETQYF. CDR3 nucleotide sequence: TGTGCCAGCAGCTCCGCCCCCGCTGGGACTAGGGGAGAGACCCAGTACTTC.

Only a few counts were recorded for this clonotype. The chain carries TRBV20-1 and TRBJ2-7, with D perhaps assigned TRBD1 or TRBD2 (5 bases each). V shed 6 bases and J shed 3 bases, with 18 bases lying between them. The length of the CDR3 is 14 residues. Per the germline V gene, CDR1 is DFQATT and CDR2 is SNEGSKA (reference sequence). CDR3 amino acids: CSASGTPLGYEQYF. The CDR3 DNA follows: TGCAGTGCCTCCGGGACGCCTCTAGGCTACGAGCAGTACTTC.

The gene calls are TRBV14 and TRBJ2-2, with D perhaps assigned TRBD1 or TRBD2 (5 bases each). The V and J ends lost 4 bases and 0 bases respectively, with 15 bases between them. Germline loops: CDR1 SGHDN, CDR2 FVKESK. The CDR3 loop spans 17 amino acids. CDR3: CASSPKAGTPNTGELFF. The CDR3 DNA is TGTGCCAGCAGCCCGAAAGCCGGGACGCCGAACACCGGGGAGCTGTTTTTT.

DNA of the CDR3: TGCGCCAGCAGCTCCGGACTAGCGGGAGTAACGAACACCGGGGAGCTGTTTTTT. It codes for CASSSGLAGVTNTGELFF. The rearrangement joins TRBV5-1 to TRBJ2-2; 13 positions agree with TRBD2. J was trimmed by 0 bases and V by 3 bases; bases with no gene match: 5. Germline values: CDR1 SGHRS, CDR2 YFSETQ. This CDR3 comprises 18 residues. The full variable domain, with the rest looked up from reference TRBV5-1 and TRBJ2-2, is KAGVTQTPRYLIKTRGQQVTLSCSPISGHRSVSWYQQTPGQGLQFLFEYFSETQRNKGNFPGRFSGRQFSNSRSEMNVSTLELGDSALYLCASSSGLAGVTNTGELFFGEGSRLTVL.

This clonotype was recorded a few times. CDR3 sequence reads: CASSSDRAGEQYF. The CDR3, as DNA: TGTGCCAGCAGTTCCGACAGGGCCGGCGAGCAGTACTTC. This rearrangement joins TRBV6-2 or TRBV6-3 to TRBJ2-7, with 7 bases identical to TRBD1. Trimming removed 4 bases from V and 6 bases from J; junction bases left unmatched: 6. Germline lookup yields CDR1 MNHEY and CDR2 SVGEGT. The CDR3 consists of 13 residues.

The chain combines TRBV27 with TRBJ1-1, with D tentatively TRBD1 (6 bases). Germline CDR1 reads MNHEY; CDR2 reads SMNVEV (reference sequence). V lost 2 bases and J lost 5, with 24 bases in between. The CDR3 spans 18 residues. DNA of the CDR3: TGTGCCAGCAGTTTACTTACCTCCCGCAGGGGAGAGGGGACTGAAGCTTTCTTT. It specifies CASSLLTSRRGEGTEAFF.

J is TRBJ2-1 and V is TRBV6-4; no definite D call. V was trimmed by 7 bases and J by 2 bases, leaving 12 bases between them. The CDR3 totals 14 residues. The germline CDR1 and CDR2 sequences are MRHNA and SNTAGT. CDR3 protein: CASTAYLTYNEQFF. CDR3 coding DNA: TGTGCCAGCACGGCCTACCTCACCTACAATGAGCAGTTCTTC.

In its sample, this clonotype was seen many times. The chain has TRBV20-1 and TRBJ2-3; D is ambiguous. Germline loops: CDR1 DFQATT, CDR2 SNEGSKA (reference sequence). The ends were cut back, 3 bases at V and 0 bases at J, with 7 bases in the middle. The CDR3 length is 13 residues. The CDR3 region has the DNA TGCAGTGCTAGTACTCCGAGCACAGATACGCAGTATTTT. It yields the protein CSASTPSTDTQYF.

The sample holds a few counts of this clonotype. The chain has TRBV5-1 and TRBJ2-3, with 7 positions matching TRBD1. This CDR3 comprises 16 residues. V gave up 4 bases and J gave up 1 base; unmatched junction bases: 9. Germline values: CDR1 SGHRS, CDR2 YFSETQ. The DNA for the CDR3 is TGCGCCAGCAGCACTCAGGGGGTTGAGCGCACAGATACGCAGTATTTT. Its protein product is CASSTQGVERTDTQYF. The full variable domain, its missing parts supplied by reference TRBV5-1 and TRBJ2-3, is KAGVTQTPRYLIKTRGQQVTLSCSPISGHRSVSWYQQTPGQGLQFLFEYFSETQRNKGNFPGRFSGRQFSNSRSEMNVSTLELGDSALYLCASSTQGVERTDTQYFGPGTRLTVL.

This clonotype showed up just a few times. V usage is TRBV6-1 and J usage is TRBJ2-6; D is perhaps TRBD1 (5 bases). The germline V and J ends were trimmed by 5 bases and 2 bases, with 19 bases remaining between them. The CDR3 has 18 amino acids. CDR1 MNHNS and CDR2 SASEGT come from the germline V gene. Here the CDR3 reads CASSLPGKGIPGANVLTF. The CDR3 region has the DNA TGTGCCAGCAGTCTTCCCGGCAAGGGGATCCCTGGGGCCAACGTCCTGACTTTC.

This clonotype appeared a few times. The chain is built from TRBV4-2 and TRBJ2-1; 12 positions agree with TRBD2. Losses at the gene ends were 3 bases for V and 8 bases for J; bases not matched to a gene: 8. This CDR3 has 16 residues. Germline CDR1 and CDR2: LGHNA and YNFKEQ. The CDR3 DNA reads as TGTGCCAGCAGCCACCCGACTAGCGGGGGTGGCGATGAGCAGTTCTTC. Its translation: CASSHPTSGGGDEQFF.

This clonotype was counted between two and nine times. The CDR3 here is CASSLAQRDRLYF. CDR3 sequence (DNA): TGTGCCAGCAGCTTAGCGCAGCGGGACCGGCTGTACTTC. V is TRBV7-2 and J is TRBJ2-5, with 7 bases aligning to TRBD2. The V gene's germline CDR1 is SGHTA and CDR2 FQGNSA. V was pared by 0 bases and J by 13 bases, with 8 bases of the junction left unmatched. The CDR3 runs 13 residues.

The chain links TRBV2 to TRBJ2-5; TRBD2 matches 16 bases. The V gene end was trimmed by 8 bases and the J gene end by 6 bases; junction bases not matched to a gene: 12. CDR1 is SNHLY, CDR2 FYNNEI, per germline. This CDR3 is 17 amino acids long. CDR3 DNA: TGTGCCAGCTGGCCTGGGACTAGCGGGGGGGCCGGAAAGACCCAGTACTTC. It translates to CASWPGTSGGAGKTQYF. Together with reference TRBV2 and TRBJ2-5, the CDR3 gives the full variable domain: EPEVTQTPSHQVTQMGQEVILRCVPISNHLYFYWYRQILGQKVEFLVSFYNNEISEKSEIFDDQFSVERPDGSNFTLKIRSTKLEDSAMYFCASWPGTSGGAGKTQYFGPGTRLLVL.

This clonotype was counted only a few times. Written as DNA, the CDR3 is TGCAGCGGCGTGCCCAGGGACGGGACCGGGGAGCTGTTTTTT. This gives the protein CSGVPRDGTGELFF. The V and J genes are TRBV29-1 and TRBJ2-2; TRBD1 or TRBD2 may be the D gene (5 bases each). The CDR3 consists of 14 residues. CDR1 is SQVTM and CDR2 is ANQGSEA in the germline V gene. V was trimmed by 7 bases and J by 5 bases, leaving 17 bases between them.

This clonotype was recorded at least ten times. The chain employs TRBV29-1 and TRBJ2-1; 12 bases align to TRBD2. V gave up 4 bases and J gave up 0 bases; unmatched junction bases: 4. This CDR3 is built from 16 residues. Per germline, CDR1 SQVTM and CDR2 ANQGSEA. The CDR3 bases are TGCAGCGTTGGGGGACTAGCGGGTGTCTCCTACAATGAGCAGTTCTTC. This sequence encodes CSVGGLAGVSYNEQFF.

This clonotype showed up many times. The rearrangement joins TRBV4-3 to TRBJ1-1, with D possibly being TRBD1 (6 bases). Trimming removed 1 base at V and 7 bases at J, with 16 bases between. Per the germline V gene, CDR1 is LGHNA and CDR2 is YSLEER. The length of the CDR3 is 15 residues. CDR3 residues: CASSQGVSGGGEAFF. For the CDR3, the DNA is TGCGCCAGCAGCCAAGGGGTTTCGGGAGGGGGTGAAGCTTTCTTT.

This clonotype was picked up many times. The rearrangement joins TRBV5-1 to TRBJ2-1; D is undetermined. CDR1 SGHRS and CDR2 YFSETQ come from the germline V gene. V was pared by 4 bases and J by 7 bases, with 9 bases between. There are 12 residues in the CDR3. This CDR3 reads CASSVIRNEQFF. CDR3 DNA: TGCGCCAGCAGCGTGATAAGGAATGAGCAGTTCTTC. The full variable domain, rest sourced from reference TRBV5-1 and TRBJ2-1, is KAGVTQTPRYLIKTRGQQVTLSCSPISGHRSVSWYQQTPGQGLQFLFEYFSETQRNKGNFPGRFSGRQFSNSRSEMNVSTLELGDSALYLCASSVIRNEQFFGPGTRLTVL.

The chain employs TRBV6-2 or TRBV6-3 and TRBJ2-3, with D possibly matching TRBD2 (6 bases). The germline V gene encodes CDR1 MNHEY and CDR2 SVGEGT. Trimming removed 4 bases from V and 1 base from J, with 15 bases in between. The CDR3 consists of 16 residues. The CDR3 spells CASSLTGTSRTDTQYF. The CDR3 coding sequence is TGTGCCAGCAGTTTGACCGGGACTTCTCGCACAGATACGCAGTATTTT.

This clonotype was observed a few times. The chain uses TRBV12-3 or TRBV12-4 and TRBJ2-2; D perhaps matches TRBD1 (6 bases). CDR3 length: 16 residues. The ends were cut back, 5 bases at V and 6 bases at J, with 19 bases in the middle. The CDR3 bases are TGTGCCAGCAGTCTACCCCTGGGGGCGCGGGCCGGGGAGCTGTTTTTT. This translates into CASSLPLGARAGELFF.

This clonotype turned up a few times. The chain combines TRBV7-2 with TRBJ2-3; D is perhaps TRBD2 (6 bases). Trimming cost V 5 bases and J 2 bases, with 14 bases left between them. There are 15 residues in the CDR3. Germline CDR1 SGHTA, CDR2 FQGNSA. The CDR3 is CASSPSRGITDTQYF. In DNA, the CDR3 is TGTGCCAGCAGCCCTAGTCGGGGGATCACAGATACGCAGTATTTT.

This clonotype was seen repeatedly, ten times or more. V is TRBV12-3 or TRBV12-4 and J is TRBJ2-2, with D hard to call. The CDR3 extends over 14 amino acids. Trimming removed 2 bases at V and 3 bases at J, with 7 bases between. The CDR3 here is CASSLKGYTGELFF. CDR3 bases: TGTGCCAGCAGTTTAAAAGGATACACCGGGGAGCTGTTTTTT.

The chain is built from TRBV29-1 and TRBJ1-2, with no clear D. Trimming stripped 4 bases from V and 5 bases from J, with 11 bases between. The CDR3 contains 12 residues. Germline V gives CDR1 SQVTM, CDR2 ANQGSEA. CDR3: CSVVAGRYGYTF. In nucleotides, the CDR3 is TGCAGCGTTGTTGCAGGCCGATATGGCTACACCTTC.

Many counts were recorded for this clonotype. A clone one base away is much larger, so this may be a read error. The chain has TRBV7-9 and TRBJ1-5; D remains unclear. The CDR3 is made up of 13 amino acids. Germline CDR1 SEHNR, CDR2 FQNEAQ (reference sequence). Between the trimmed V and J ends, which lost 2 bases and 4 bases, there was a span of 6 bases. CDR3 loop: CASSLWGNQPQHF. The CDR3, as DNA: TGTGCCAGCAGCTTATGGGGTAATCAGCCCCAGCATTTT. The complete variable domain, with remaining parts taken from reference TRBV7-9 and TRBJ1-5, reads DTGVSQNPRHKITKRGQNVTFRCDPISEHNRLYWYRQTLGQGPEFLTYFQNEAQLEKSRLLSDRFSAERPKGSFSTLEIQRTEQGDSAMYLCASSLWGNQPQHFGDGTRLSIL.

This chain uses TRBV3-1 with TRBJ2-3; no clear D gene. Trimming took off 1 base at V and 4 bases at J, with 18 bases between the two ends. Germline values: CDR1 LGHDT, CDR2 YNNKEL (reference sequence). The CDR3 has 17 amino acids. DNA for the CDR3: TGTGCCAGCAGCCAAGCGGTCTCCCCGATGACTCCAGATACGCAGTATTTT. This gives the protein CASSQAVSPMTPDTQYF.

This clonotype was recorded many times. V usage is TRBV3-1 and J usage is TRBJ2-5; 8 bases line up with TRBD2. Per the germline V gene, CDR1 is LGHDT and CDR2 is YNNKEL (reference sequence). The CDR3 consists of 17 residues. V lost 3 bases to trimming and J lost 0 bases; unmatched junction nucleotides: 9. The CDR3 loop reads CASSQWFTAGDQETQYF. The CDR3 DNA follows: TGTGCCAGCAGCCAGTGGTTTACAGCGGGAGACCAAGAGACCCAGTACTTC.